Sequencing of this T cell receptor beta chain was carried out in a study of CD8 T cells in Susac syndrome. Roughly 0.45 to 1 ug RNA was reverse transcribed with random hexamers. The method of amplification for TCR beta CDR3 was immunoSEQ multiplex PCR, covering 54 Vbeta and 13 Jbeta. Each CDR3 protein gets one entry after TCRdb re-called the immunoSEQ multiplex PCR reads with MiXCR. The table records about 84,000 distinct CDR3 sequences, approximately 92% of them present only once. Healthy donors constituted the control group, matched for age and sex. Negative isolation was used for CD8+ and CD4+ T cells and FACS enrichment for TEMRA cells. CDR1 MNHEY and CDR2 SVGAGI come from the germline V gene. V gave up 2 bases and J gave up 8 bases, with 27 bases separating them. This CDR3 spans 18 amino acids.

The TCR was taken from a human donor in good health. The chain recombines TRBV6-5 with TRBJ1-2; D gene uncertain. Source material: CD8+ T cells from PBMCs. This chain's CDR3 is CASSYLQLPGPPIGGYTF. CDR3 coding DNA: TGTGCCAGCAGTTACCTACAATTACCGGGCCCCCCAATCGGGGGCTACACCTTC.